These T cell receptor beta chains were read from a single sample in a study of regulatory T cells. Some clones are missing from TCRdb's copy, which holds only in-frame ones; the method was immunoSEQ multiplex PCR. Here the sample spans around 29,000 clones, roughly 92% being singletons. Sample: conventional CD4+ T cells sorted from blood. All receptors derive from a person aged 18 to 35 with CD3G deficiency. Both conserved end residues are part of each CDR3. The D gene is left open where the match is weak. Size tells how often a clone was seen (once, few, many) or the class of an expanded clone, and some rows leave it out.

len: 17
d_gene: TRBD2
v_gene: TRBV18
j_gene: TRBJ2-4
abundance: -
CDR3aa: CASSPQRSGTGKNIQYF
CDR3nt: TGTGCCAGCTCACCACAACGAAGCGGGACGGGCAAAAACATTCAGTACTTC

len: 12
d_gene: -
v_gene: TRBV7-9
j_gene: TRBJ2-7
abundance: -
CDR3aa: CASSLDFGEQYF
CDR3nt: TGTGCCAGCAGCTTAGACTTTGGGGAGCAGTACTTC

len: 15
d_gene: -
v_gene: TRBV29-1
j_gene: TRBJ2-2
abundance: once
CDR3aa: CSVAPLKPNTGELFF
CDR3nt: TGCAGCGTGGCCCCCCTCAAACCGAACACCGGGGAGCTGTTTTTT

len: 14
d_gene: -
v_gene: TRBV30
j_gene: TRBJ1-4
abundance: -
CDR3aa: CAWSVGGRQEKLFF
CDR3nt: TGTGCCTGGAGTGTAGGGGGAAGACAGGAAAAACTGTTTTTT

len: 14
d_gene: TRBD2
v_gene: TRBV11-2
j_gene: TRBJ2-7
abundance: -
CDR3aa: CASSFKRGGPEQYF
CDR3nt: TGTGCCAGCAGCTTCAAACGGGGGGGCCCCGAGCAGTACTTC

len: 16
d_gene: TRBD2
v_gene: TRBV19
j_gene: TRBJ2-7
abundance: -
CDR3aa: CASSFRPGLGGSEQYF
CDR3nt: TGTGCCAGTAGTTTTCGACCGGGACTAGGGGGAAGCGAGCAGTACTTC

len: 18
d_gene: TRBD2
v_gene: TRBV4-1
j_gene: TRBJ2-3
abundance: -
CDR3aa: CASSQDPRTSGSTDTQYF
CDR3nt: TGCGCCAGCAGCCAAGACCCTCGGACTAGCGGGAGCACAGATACGCAGTATTTT

len: 13
d_gene: -
v_gene: TRBV6-5
j_gene: TRBJ2-3
abundance: -
CDR3aa: CASSLRYTDTQYF
CDR3nt: TGTGCCAGCAGCCTACGCTACACAGATACGCAGTATTTT

len: 13
d_gene: -
v_gene: TRBV18
j_gene: TRBJ2-7
abundance: -
CDR3aa: CASSLTPAYEQYF
CDR3nt: TGTGCCAGCTCACTGACTCCCGCCTACGAGCAGTACTTC

len: 16
d_gene: TRBD2
v_gene: TRBV19
j_gene: TRBJ2-2
abundance: few
CDR3aa: CASSLAGGRIAGELFF
CDR3nt: TGTGCCAGTTCTTTGGCGGGAGGAAGAATAGCCGGGGAGCTGTTTTTT

len: 13
d_gene: TRBD1
v_gene: TRBV7-9
j_gene: TRBJ2-1
abundance: -
CDR3aa: CASSPQGWDEQFF
CDR3nt: TGTGCCAGCAGCCCACAGGGGTGGGATGAGCAGTTCTTC

len: 14
d_gene: -
v_gene: TRBV6-1
j_gene: TRBJ2-7
abundance: -
CDR3aa: CASSEQSVSYEQYF
CDR3nt: TGTGCCAGCAGTGAGCAGTCCGTCTCCTACGAGCAGTACTTC

len: 14
d_gene: -
v_gene: TRBV27
j_gene: TRBJ2-1
abundance: once
CDR3aa: CASSPRQVYNEQFF
CDR3nt: TGTGCCAGCAGCCCTCGACAGGTGTACAATGAGCAGTTCTTC

len: 19
d_gene: -
v_gene: TRBV14
j_gene: TRBJ2-1
abundance: -
CDR3aa: CASSGPRGLPPSSYNEQFF
CDR3nt: TGTGCCAGCAGCGGACCCCGGGGGCTACCCCCGAGCTCCTACAATGAGCAGTTCTTC

len: 12
d_gene: -
v_gene: TRBV6-1
j_gene: TRBJ2-2
abundance: -
CDR3aa: CASQGTTGELFF
CDR3nt: TGTGCCAGCCAGGGCACCACCGGGGAGCTGTTTTTT

len: 15
d_gene: TRBD2
v_gene: TRBV7-9
j_gene: TRBJ2-7
abundance: -
CDR3aa: CASSLGSGRTDEQYF
CDR3nt: TGTGCCAGCAGCTTAGGGAGCGGGAGAACAGACGAGCAGTACTTC

len: 14
d_gene: TRBD2
v_gene: TRBV6-1
j_gene: TRBJ2-3
abundance: -
CDR3aa: CASKLADRTDTQYF
CDR3nt: TGTGCCAGCAAACTAGCGGATCGCACAGATACGCAGTATTTT

len: 17
d_gene: -
v_gene: TRBV7-2
j_gene: TRBJ2-7
abundance: -
CDR3aa: CASSLIPPASGPYEQYF
CDR3nt: TGTGCCAGCAGCTTAATCCCTCCCGCGAGCGGACCCTACGAGCAGTACTTC

len: 15
d_gene: -
v_gene: TRBV18
j_gene: TRBJ2-3
abundance: -
CDR3aa: CASSPHGQPTDTQYF
CDR3nt: TGTGCCAGCTCACCACATGGACAACCCACAGATACGCAGTATTTT

len: 14
d_gene: -
v_gene: TRBV6-1
j_gene: TRBJ2-3
abundance: -
CDR3aa: CASSLGPKPDTQYF
CDR3nt: TGTGCCAGCAGTCTAGGGCCGAAGCCTGATACGCAGTATTTT

len: 16
d_gene: TRBD1
v_gene: TRBV5-4
j_gene: TRBJ1-6
abundance: -
CDR3aa: CASSLDLGQLNSPLHF
CDR3nt: TGTGCCAGCAGCTTGGACTTGGGACAGCTGAATTCACCCCTCCACTTT

len: 15
d_gene: -
v_gene: TRBV14
j_gene: TRBJ2-3
abundance: -
CDR3aa: CASSAQGMGTDTQYF
CDR3nt: TGTGCCAGCAGCGCCCAAGGGATGGGCACAGATACGCAGTATTTT

len: 11
d_gene: -
v_gene: TRBV30
j_gene: TRBJ1-1
abundance: -
CDR3aa: CAWSVTQGAFF
CDR3nt: TGTGCCTGGAGTGTAACCCAGGGAGCTTTCTTT

len: 12
d_gene: -
v_gene: TRBV4-1
j_gene: TRBJ1-3
abundance: -
CDR3aa: CASSQEGNTIYF
CDR3nt: TGCGCCAGCAGCCAAGAAGGAAACACCATATATTTT

len: 14
d_gene: -
v_gene: TRBV28
j_gene: TRBJ2-7
abundance: -
CDR3aa: CASSFRGSSYEQYF
CDR3nt: TGTGCCAGCAGTTTCCGGGGGAGTTCCTACGAGCAGTACTTC

len: 12
d_gene: -
v_gene: TRBV7-9
j_gene: TRBJ2-2
abundance: -
CDR3aa: CASSLNTGELFF
CDR3nt: TGTGCCAGCAGCTTAAACACCGGGGAGCTGTTTTTT

len: 15
d_gene: TRBD1
v_gene: TRBV7-8
j_gene: TRBJ2-2
abundance: -
CDR3aa: CASSLGTGNTGELFF
CDR3nt: TGTGCCAGCAGCTTAGGGACAGGGAACACCGGGGAGCTGTTTTTT

len: 15
d_gene: -
v_gene: TRBV28
j_gene: TRBJ2-7
abundance: -
CDR3aa: CASSSPWRGSNEQYF
CDR3nt: TGTGCCAGCAGTTCACCGTGGAGAGGTTCCAACGAGCAGTACTTC

len: 12
d_gene: -
v_gene: TRBV7-2
j_gene: TRBJ1-2
abundance: -
CDR3aa: CASSFRGYGYTF
CDR3nt: TGTGCCAGCAGCTTTCGGGGCTATGGCTACACCTTC

len: 16
d_gene: -
v_gene: TRBV4-3
j_gene: TRBJ1-1
abundance: -
CDR3aa: CASSPDRIGMNTEAFF
CDR3nt: TGCGCCAGCAGCCCCGACAGGATAGGGATGAACACTGAAGCTTTCTTT

len: 13
d_gene: -
v_gene: TRBV10-3
j_gene: TRBJ2-1
abundance: -
CDR3aa: CAIRGANDNEQFF
CDR3nt: TGTGCCATCAGAGGGGCAAACGACAATGAGCAGTTCTTC

len: 14
d_gene: -
v_gene: TRBV30
j_gene: TRBJ2-2
abundance: -
CDR3aa: CAWSGGTPHGELFF
CDR3nt: TGTGCCTGGAGTGGGGGGACTCCTCACGGGGAGCTGTTTTTT

len: 13
d_gene: -
v_gene: TRBV7-9
j_gene: TRBJ2-1
abundance: -
CDR3aa: CASSSYLTVEQFF
CDR3nt: TGTGCCAGCAGCTCATACCTAACGGTTGAGCAGTTCTTC

len: 14
d_gene: -
v_gene: TRBV28
j_gene: TRBJ2-7
abundance: -
CDR3aa: CASSPGLPRHEQYF
CDR3nt: TGTGCCAGCAGCCCCGGACTACCTCGGCACGAGCAGTACTTC